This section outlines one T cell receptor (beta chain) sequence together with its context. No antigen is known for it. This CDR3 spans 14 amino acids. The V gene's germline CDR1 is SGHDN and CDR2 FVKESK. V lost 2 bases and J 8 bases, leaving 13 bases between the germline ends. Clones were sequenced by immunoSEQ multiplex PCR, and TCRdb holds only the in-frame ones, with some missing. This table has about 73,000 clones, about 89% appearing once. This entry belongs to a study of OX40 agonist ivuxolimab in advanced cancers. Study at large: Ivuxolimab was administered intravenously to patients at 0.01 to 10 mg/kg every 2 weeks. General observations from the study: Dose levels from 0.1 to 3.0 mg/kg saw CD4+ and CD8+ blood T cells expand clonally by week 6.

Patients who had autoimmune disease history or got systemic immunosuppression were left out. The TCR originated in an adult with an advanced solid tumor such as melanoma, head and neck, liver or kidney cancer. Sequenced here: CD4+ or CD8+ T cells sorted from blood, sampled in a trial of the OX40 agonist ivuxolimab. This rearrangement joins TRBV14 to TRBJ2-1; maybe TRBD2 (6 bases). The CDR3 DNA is TGTGCCAGCAGCCAAAGCGGGCCCGGCTATGAGCAGTTCTTC. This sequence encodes CASSQSGPGYEQFF.